Each of the 15 T cell receptor beta chains below was sequenced from the same sample in a study of blood T cell repertoires in COVID-19. Produced via immunoSEQ multiplex PCR; TCRdb's table is partial and in-frame only. The table lists under 150,000 clones, 85% of them singletons. What was sequenced was peripheral blood. All receptors derive from a man older than 75 with acute or convalescent COVID-19.

This rearrangement joins TRBV4-2 to TRBJ2-7; perhaps TRBD1 as D (5 bases). This CDR3 is 15 amino acids long. Germline V CDR1 and CDR2: LGHNA, YNFKEQ. Trimming took off 2 bases at V and 2 bases at J, with 13 bases between the two ends. The CDR3: CASSQITGGTYEQYF. CDR3 sequence (DNA): TGTGCCAGCAGCCAAATCACAGGCGGAACCTACGAGCAGTACTTC.

V and J are TRBV6-1 and TRBJ2-1, with D tentatively TRBD2 (5 bases). CDR3 length: 15 amino acids. V was cut by 2 bases and J by 8 bases, with 16 bases left in between. Germline V gene sequence: CDR1 MNHNS, CDR2 SASEGT. The CDR3 here is CASSEKLVPPYEQFF. CDR3 bases: TGTGCCAGCAGTGAAAAACTAGTCCCCCCCTATGAGCAGTTCTTC.

This clone appeared a few times. The rearrangement links TRBV3-1 (or the pseudogene TRBV3-2) to TRBJ2-5, with 11 bases fitting TRBD2. The J segment lost 5 bases and the V segment lost 3 bases, leaving 2 bases of the junction unmatched. CDR3 length: 14 residues. Per germline, CDR1 LGHDT and CDR2 YNNKEL (reference sequence). DNA of the CDR3: TGTGCCAGCAGCCAGACTAGCGGGGTGGAGACCCAGTACTTC. Amino acid sequence: CASSQTSGVETQYF.

The J gene is TRBJ1-6, the V gene TRBV27; 7 bases are a match to TRBD1. CDR1 MNHEY and CDR2 SMNVEV come from the germline V gene (reference sequence). J was trimmed by 4 bases and V by 3 bases; bases with no gene match: 9. The CDR3 is made up of 17 amino acids. CDR3 region: CASSFGGQIVYNSPLHF. CDR3 in DNA: TGTGCCAGCAGTTTTGGGGGACAGATTGTTTATAATTCACCCCTCCACTTT.

The chain couples TRBV18 to TRBJ1-5, with D maybe TRBD1 (6 bases). Trimming took 3 bases from V and 5 from J, leaving 14 bases between them. Germline CDR1 is KGHSH and CDR2 is LQKENI. The CDR3 extends over 15 amino acids. The CDR3 loop is CASSPTTGQDQPQHF. CDR3 nucleotide sequence: TGTGCCAGCTCACCGACAACAGGGCAGGATCAGCCCCAGCATTTT.

The chain has TRBV5-6 and TRBJ1-1, with no clear D. This CDR3 region has 11 residues. Germline CDR1 is SGHDT and CDR2 is YYEEEE. Trimming took 4 bases from V and 5 from J, leaving 6 bases between them. The DNA for the CDR3 is TGTGCCAGCAGCCTAGAGACTGAAGCTTTCTTT. Translated: CASSLETEAFF. Complete variable domain (other parts from reference TRBV5-6 and TRBJ1-1): DAGVTQSPTHLIKTRGQQVTLRCSPKSGHDTVSWYQQALGQGPQFIFQYYEEEERQRGNFPDRFSGHQFPNYSSELNVNALLLGDSALYLCASSLETEAFFGQGTRLTVV.

Points on this clone: The junction departs from the called germline gene at one end, perhaps through a read error. CDR3 sequence: CASSVDTGSALGNEQFF. CDR3 nucleotides: TGTGCCAGTAGTGTAGACACAGGGTCGGCCCTGGGAAATGAGCAGTTCTTC. The V call is TRBV19, the J call TRBJ2-1, with D possibly being TRBD1 (6 bases). The CDR3 spans 17 residues. Germline assignment: CDR1 LNHDA and CDR2 SQIVND (reference sequence).

The chain uses TRBV7-2 and TRBJ2-7; D possibly corresponds to TRBD1 (6 bases). This CDR3 region has 15 residues. Germline V lookup: CDR1 SGHTA, CDR2 FQGNSA. With 0 bases removed from V and 4 bases from J, the gap between germline ends came to 13 bases. The CDR3 bases are TGTGCCAGCAGCTTAGCGGACAGCCCTGGGTACGAGCAGTACTTC. Protein product: CASSLADSPGYEQYF.

The gene calls are TRBV5-6 and TRBJ1-3; D gene unclear. Per the germline V gene, CDR1 is SGHDT and CDR2 is YYEEEE. Trimming took 0 bases from V and 4 from J, leaving 5 bases between them. The CDR3 loop spans 13 amino acids. The CDR3 loop is CASSLGVGNTIYF. The CDR3 nucleotides are TGTGCCAGCAGCTTGGGAGTAGGAAACACCATATATTTT.

In this sample, this clone turned up once. This chain connects TRBV27 to TRBJ1-1; unclear D gene. The V end was cut by 1 base, the J end by 8 bases, with 14 bases between. The germline V gene encodes CDR1 MNHEY and CDR2 SMNVEV (reference sequence). The CDR3 covers 14 residues. This chain's CDR3 is CASSLYGDRFEAFF. The CDR3 DNA is TGTGCCAGCAGTTTATACGGGGATCGCTTCGAAGCTTTCTTT.

This chain connects TRBV7-9 to TRBJ1-1, with D perhaps TRBD1 (6 bases). The V end lost 3 bases, the J end lost 1 base, and 6 bases lay between the germline ends. There are 13 residues in the CDR3. CDR1 is SEHNR and CDR2 is FQNEAQ in the germline V gene (reference sequence). Written as DNA, the CDR3 is TGTGCCAGCAGCTTGACAGGGAACACTGAAGCTTTCTTT. Translating gives CASSLTGNTEAFF. Supplemented by reference TRBV7-9 and TRBJ1-1, the full variable domain reads DTGVSQNPRHKITKRGQNVTFRCDPISEHNRLYWYRQTLGQGPEFLTYFQNEAQLEKSRLLSDRFSAERPKGSFSTLEIQRTEQGDSAMYLCASSLTGNTEAFFGQGTRLTVV.

J is TRBJ2-7 and V is TRBV29-1; D is possibly TRBD1 (6 bases). From germline, CDR1 is SQVTM and CDR2 ANQGSEA. This CDR3 spans 12 amino acids. V lost 7 bases and J lost 4, with 14 bases in between. As DNA, the CDR3 is TGCAGCGCACAGGGAGCGGCTTACGAGCAGTACTTC. This codes for CSAQGAAYEQYF.

The chain links TRBV4-2 to TRBJ2-7, with a tentative D call TRBD2 (5 bases). V lost 5 bases to trimming and J lost 0 bases, with 14 bases between them. Germline CDR1 LGHNA, CDR2 YNFKEQ. The CDR3 has 15 amino acids. This chain's CDR3 is CASSSPDSSSYEQYF. The CDR3 DNA reads TGTGCCAGCAGCTCACCGGACTCGAGCTCCTACGAGCAGTACTTC.

This rearrangement joins TRBV9 to TRBJ2-1, with TRBD1 matching 9 bases. The V gene end was trimmed by 2 bases and the J gene end by 11 bases; junction bases not matched to a gene: 5. There are 13 residues in the CDR3. Looked up from germline, CDR1 is SGDLS and CDR2 is YYNGEE. Here the CDR3 reads CASSVGTGFQQFF. The CDR3 bases are TGTGCCAGCAGCGTCGGGACAGGGTTTCAGCAGTTCTTC. Full variable domain (remainder filled in from reference TRBV9 and TRBJ2-1): DSGVTQTPKHLITATGQRVTLRCSPRSGDLSVYWYQQSLDQGLQFLIQYYNGEERAKGNILERFSAQQFPDLHSELNLSSLELGDSALYFCASSVGTGFQQFFGPGTRLTVL.

The gene calls are TRBV4-1 and TRBJ2-7; 9 bases fit TRBD2. Germline CDR1 MGHRA, CDR2 YSYEKL. The CDR3 runs 16 residues. The V gene end was trimmed by 0 bases and the J gene end by 3 bases; junction bases not matched to a gene: 6. The CDR3 reads CASSQDLPAGGYEQYF. As DNA, the CDR3 is TGCGCCAGCAGCCAAGATCTCCCAGCGGGGGGCTACGAGCAGTACTTC.